The 16 T cell receptor beta chains given below trace back to one sample, sequenced in a study of identical twins. TCRdb fed the 5' RACE reads into MiXCR, producing one record per CDR3 protein. The table has approximately 600,000 distinct CDR3 sequences, around a tenth seen once. The same data also went into a second study, on yellow fever vaccine responses in identical twins.

The sequenced sample consisted of PBMCs. The receptors come from a woman under 30 in good health.

This clonotype was observed many times. CDR3 in amino acids: CASSLPGGGEAFF. The CDR3 nucleotides are TGTGCCAGCAGTCTCCCGGGGGGAGGTGAAGCTTTCTTT. The chain couples TRBV12-3 or TRBV12-4 to TRBJ1-1, with D perhaps TRBD1 (5 bases). CDR3 size: 13 residues. With 5 bases removed from V and 7 bases from J, the gap between germline ends came to 14 bases.

A few counts support this clonotype. The chain employs TRBV29-1 and TRBJ2-7, with a tentative D call TRBD1 (6 bases). V gave up 5 bases and J gave up 4 bases, with 15 bases separating them. The CDR3 covers 13 residues. The V gene's germline CDR1 is SQVTM and CDR2 ANQGSEA. In DNA, the CDR3 is TGCAGCGTTTGGTACAGGGCAAAATACGAGCAGTACTTC. Translated: CSVWYRAKYEQYF.

This clonotype was seen at least ten times. The rearrangement joins TRBV6-2 or TRBV6-3 to TRBJ2-3; tentative D call: TRBD2 (6 bases). V was clipped by 4 bases and J by 6 bases, with 17 bases between them. Germline V CDR1 and CDR2: MNHEY, SVGEGT. The CDR3 has 15 amino acids. The CDR3 region is CASSSGEGSVDTQYF. CDR3 nucleotides: TGTGCCAGCAGTTCGGGAGAGGGATCTGTGGATACGCAGTATTTT.

The chain recombines TRBV21-1 with TRBJ1-4; whether TRBD1, the table's D call, matches the DNA was not checked. TRBV21-1 constitutes a pseudogene. This CDR3 region has 23 residues. In DNA form, the CDR3 reads TGTGCCAGCAGCAAATCAAGGAACCCCCCAGGGCACAACCCCGTTTCAACTAATGAAAAACTGTTTTTT. Its translation is CASSKSRNPPGHNPVSTNEKLFF.

The sample holds many counts of this clonotype. The rearrangement links TRBV4-2 to TRBJ1-4; TRBD1 might be the D (5 bases). V dropped 1 base and J dropped 4 bases, with 16 bases sitting between them. CDR3 length: 17 residues. Germline assignment: CDR1 LGHNA and CDR2 YNFKEQ. The CDR3 loop reads CASSQASGFRLNEKLFF. In DNA form, the CDR3 reads TGTGCCAGCAGCCAAGCGTCAGGGTTTCGCCTTAATGAAAAACTGTTTTTT.

The sample holds many counts of this clonotype. This chain links TRBV27 with TRBJ1-4; D is uncertain. Trimming took off 3 bases at V and 5 bases at J, with 10 bases between the two ends. Germline V lookup: CDR1 MNHEY, CDR2 SMNVEV (reference sequence). The CDR3 is 14 residues long. The CDR3 bases are TGTGCCAGCAGTTTGAGAGTCGTAAATGAAAAACTGTTTTTT. Translated, it gives CASSLRVVNEKLFF.

This clonotype was detected a few times. The rearrangement joins TRBV27 to TRBJ2-5; D may be TRBD2 (6 bases). CDR3 size: 15 residues. V was trimmed by 5 bases and J by 1 base, leaving 14 bases between them. CDR1 and CDR2 (germline): MNHEY, SMNVEV (reference sequence). DNA of the CDR3: TGTGCCAGCAGTCCCCTTGTAGCGGTCCAAGAGACCCAGTACTTC. Translating gives CASSPLVAVQETQYF.

This clonotype was picked up many times. The chain links TRBV20-1 to TRBJ1-2, with D perhaps matching TRBD1 (6 bases). Between the trimmed V and J ends, which lost 6 bases and 3 bases, there was a span of 23 bases. CDR3 size: 16 residues. The germline CDR1 and CDR2 sequences are DFQATT and SNEGSKA (reference sequence). The CDR3 nucleotides are TGCAGTGCAACCGTAGTACGCAGGGGCAGATACTATGGCTACACCTTC. Its translation is CSATVVRRGRYYGYTF.

The rearrangement uses TRBV15 and TRBJ2-3, with a weak D call TRBD1 (6 bases). The ends were cut back, 9 bases at V and 0 bases at J, with 16 bases in the middle. In germline, CDR1 is LNHNV, CDR2 YYDKDF (reference sequence). The length of the CDR3 is 15 residues. CDR3 protein: CATKSGTSSTDTQYF. CDR3 in DNA: TGTGCCACAAAGTCCGGGACATCTAGCACAGATACGCAGTATTTT.

This clonotype was picked up many times. The V call is TRBV11-1, the J call TRBJ1-1, with 7 bases identical to TRBD1. The junction had 4 bases not matched to a gene; V was cut back by 4 bases and J by 5 bases. This CDR3 is built from 13 residues. Germline CDR1 reads SGHAT; CDR2 reads FQDESV (reference sequence). The CDR3 bases are TGTGCCAGCAGCTCGACAGGGAGGACTGAAGCTTTCTTT. Translation: CASSSTGRTEAFF.

This chain joins TRBV20-1 and TRBJ2-3; no reliable D call. Between the trimmed V and J ends, which lost 1 base and 1 base, there was a span of 12 bases. Germline V gene sequence: CDR1 DFQATT, CDR2 SNEGSKA (reference sequence). This CDR3 has 15 amino acids. This CDR3 is CSARVPGRRTDTQYF. CDR3 nucleotide sequence: TGCAGTGCTAGAGTGCCAGGACGCCGCACAGATACGCAGTATTTT.

The sample holds many counts of this clonotype. This chain joins TRBV20-1 and TRBJ2-4; no clear D. CDR3 length: 13 residues. The germline V gene has CDR1 DFQATT and CDR2 SNEGSKA (reference sequence). The V end lost 8 bases, the J end lost 1 base, and 12 bases lay between the germline ends. Here the CDR3 DNA reads TGCAGTATCTGTGAAGGGGCCAAAAACATTCAGTACTTC. Translation: CSICEGAKNIQYF.

This clonotype was picked up a small number of times. The rearrangement joins TRBV7-3 to TRBJ2-1; no definite D call. CDR1 is SGHTA, CDR2 FQGTGA, per germline. The V end was cut by 5 bases, the J end by 5 bases, with 22 bases between. The length of the CDR3 is 17 residues. The CDR3 DNA is TGTGCCAGCAGCCGAGCCCCGGCGGACCACATTCACAATGAGCAGTTCTTC. This codes for CASSRAPADHIHNEQFF.

This clonotype was picked up many times. The chain is built from TRBV20-1 and TRBJ2-5; D may match TRBD1 or TRBD2 (6 bases each). CDR1 is DFQATT and CDR2 is SNEGSKA in the germline V gene (reference sequence). The CDR3 covers 13 residues. Deletions cut 6 bases from V and 1 base from J, with 12 bases between. CDR3 in DNA: TGCAGTGCCTCAGAGGGGGGCCAAGAGACCCAGTACTTC. Translated: CSASEGGQETQYF.

This clonotype was seen ten or more times. This sequence joins TRBV10-3 and TRBJ2-3; 8 bases map to TRBD1. The CDR3 is 14 residues long. V trimming: 8 bases; J trimming: 4 bases; junction bases outside the gene matches: 8. Germline CDR1 is ENHRY and CDR2 is SYGVKD. The CDR3 sequence: CAIAGTGEADTQYF. CDR3 bases: TGTGCCATCGCTGGGACAGGAGAGGCAGATACGCAGTATTTT.

The chain couples TRBV10-1 to TRBJ2-7, with a tentative D call TRBD1 (6 bases). Germline CDR1 reads WNHNN; CDR2 reads SYGVQD (reference sequence). With 3 bases removed from V and 7 bases from J, the gap between germline ends came to 13 bases. This CDR3 is built from 13 residues. The CDR3 loop is CASSEARGWEQYF. The CDR3 DNA reads TGCGCCAGCAGTGAAGCTAGGGGGTGGGAGCAGTACTTC.